The next 9 T cell receptor beta chains were all read from a single sample in a study of cytomegalovirus exposure and HLA in healthy donors. PCR primers comprised 60 Vbeta and 13 Jbeta primers. Clones were read by immunoSEQ multiplex PCR, and TCRdb kept only the in-frame ones, dropping some. The sample yields approximately 170,000 clones, over 70% seen once. The specimen sequenced was PBMCs. Receptor source: a boy aged 2 to 10 in good health and CMV-seronegative.

This clone was observed a single time. The chain employs TRBV5-6 and TRBJ2-7, with D maybe TRBD1 (5 bases). CDR1 is SGHDT and CDR2 is YYEEEE in the germline V gene. The CDR3 consists of 13 residues. Trimming removed 0 bases from V and 5 bases from J, with 9 bases in between. The CDR3 DNA is TGTGCCAGCAGCTTGGACAGGTCCCACGAGCAGTACTTC. Its translation is CASSLDRSHEQYF.

This chain links TRBV13 with TRBJ2-1, with 11 bases matching TRBD2. The germline V gene encodes CDR1 PRHDT and CDR2 FYEKMQ (reference sequence). The CDR3 has 16 amino acids. The V segment lost 3 bases and the J segment 0 bases; nucleotides outside the gene matches: 1. CDR3 nucleotide sequence: TGTGCCAGCAGCTTTAGCGGGAGGGGCTCCTACAATGAGCAGTTCTTC. Protein: CASSFSGRGSYNEQFF.

The chain couples TRBV10-1 to TRBJ1-2; 7 bases are a match to TRBD1. The CDR3 runs 17 residues. Germline loops: CDR1 WNHNN, CDR2 SYGVQD (reference sequence). V was pared by 7 bases and J by 3 bases, with 17 bases of the junction left unmatched. DNA of the CDR3: TGCGCCAGCATACGCAGAGGGGGCCGACATTTAGACTATGGCTACACCTTC. This codes for CASIRRGGRHLDYGYTF.

The V gene is TRBV19, the J gene TRBJ2-1, with D possibly TRBD1 on 5 matching bases. The CDR3 length is 15 residues. CDR1 LNHDA and CDR2 SQIVND come from the germline V gene (reference sequence). V gave up 1 base and J gave up 0 bases, with 7 bases separating them. DNA for the CDR3: TGTGCCAGTAGTATAGGGGGCGGCTCCTACAATGAGCAGTTCTTC. It encodes CASSIGGGSYNEQFF.

The chain carries TRBV30 and TRBJ1-1, with no clear D. The V gene's germline CDR1 is GTSNPN and CDR2 SVGIG (reference sequence). The CDR3 is 11 residues long. V was trimmed by 2 bases and J by 3 bases, leaving 4 bases between them. This CDR3 reads CAWSSYTEAFF. The CDR3 DNA sequence: TGTGCCTGGAGTTCATACACTGAAGCTTTCTTT.

The chain combines TRBV7-2 with TRBJ2-1; 8 bases fit TRBD2. The junction had 1 base not matched to a gene; V was cut back by 3 bases and J by 6 bases. The CDR3 has 13 amino acids. Germline CDR1 SGHTA, CDR2 FQGNSA. The CDR3, as DNA: TGTGCCAGCAGCTTCGGGACTAGCAATGAGCAGTTCTTC. Residues: CASSFGTSNEQFF.

The rearrangement joins TRBV29-1 to TRBJ2-3, with D uncertain. Germline V lookup: CDR1 SQVTM, CDR2 ANQGSEA. The CDR3 totals 13 residues. V gave up 6 bases and J gave up 3 bases, with 13 bases separating them. CDR3 sequence (DNA): TGCAGCGTATCTTTTACAGAGACAGATACGCAGTATTTT. Its protein is CSVSFTETDTQYF.

The chain carries TRBV7-6 and TRBJ1-6, with TRBD1 matching 7 bases. Germline CDR1 SGHVS, CDR2 FNYEAQ. Trimming took 5 bases from V and 10 from J; bases not matched to a gene: 11. This CDR3 comprises 15 residues. The CDR3 DNA reads TGTGCCAGCAGCCGTGCGACAGGGAATAGCTCACCCCTCCACTTT. The encoded protein is CASSRATGNSSPLHF.

V is TRBV6-1 and J is TRBJ1-5; D unclear. V dropped 1 base and J dropped 3 bases, with 7 bases sitting between them. Looked up from germline, CDR1 is MNHNS and CDR2 is SASEGT. The CDR3 length is 14 residues. The CDR3 nucleotides read TGTGCCAGCAGTGAAGGGGCAGTCAATCAGCCCCAGCATTTT. Translation: CASSEGAVNQPQHF.